The 21 T cell receptor beta chains reported below all come from one sample, sequenced in a study of beta chain features in type 1 diabetes. Expressed TCRB transcripts got sequenced, as all isolated RNA was reverse transcribed. Method: immunoSEQ multiplex PCR; TCRdb's copy keeps in-frame clones and lacks some. The table lists 810,000 or so clones, 15% to 20% of them singletons. The sample consisted of naive CD4+ T cells from blood. These receptors all come from a woman between 18 and 29 years old in good health.

This clone was detected only a few times. V gene TRBV27 combines with J gene TRBJ2-1, with a tentative D call TRBD2 (5 bases). Trimming took off 1 base at V and 0 bases at J, with 7 bases between the two ends. Germline V CDR1 and CDR2: MNHEY, SMNVEV (reference sequence). The CDR3 is 15 residues long. The CDR3 DNA follows: TGTGCCAGCAGTTTATGGGAGAGCTCCTACAATGAGCAGTTCTTC. Translation gives CASSLWESSYNEQFF.

This clone was detected a few times. CDR3 DNA sequence: TGTGCCAGCAGTTCGCCGGGACTGGTAACAGATACGCAGTATTTT. As protein: CASSSPGLVTDTQYF. This sequence joins TRBV28 and TRBJ2-3; the D gene is possibly TRBD2 (6 bases). Germline CDR1 is MDHEN and CDR2 is SYDVKM. Trimming removed 4 bases from V and 3 bases from J, with 14 bases in between. CDR3 length: 15 residues.

A few counts support this clone. Additional DNA sequences in this sample encode the identical CDR3. The CDR3 DNA is TGTGCCAGCAGCTTAGGACTAGCGGGCACAGATACGCAGTATTTT. Its translation: CASSLGLAGTDTQYF. The chain has TRBV7-8 and TRBJ2-3; 9 bases match TRBD2. Germline-derived CDR1 and CDR2 are SGHVS and FQNEAQ. This CDR3 is 15 amino acids long. J gave up 1 base and V 1 base, and 0 bases lay outside the gene matches.

This clone was seen ten or more times. This chain uses TRBV7-9 with TRBJ2-1; D call uncertain. Deletions cut 0 bases from V and 12 bases from J, with 6 bases between. The germline V gene has CDR1 SEHNR and CDR2 FQNEAQ (reference sequence). CDR3 length equals 11 residues. CDR3 nucleotide sequence: TGTGCCAGCAGCTTAGCGTTGTTGCAGTTCTTC. Residues: CASSLALLQFF.

This clone was seen more than once but under ten times. The chain combines TRBV4-3 with TRBJ1-4; D call uncertain. The CDR3 spans 16 residues. Germline V gene sequence: CDR1 LGHNA, CDR2 YSLEER. The V gene lost 0 bases and the J gene lost 8 bases, with 16 bases spanning the gap. The chain's CDR3 is CASSQDPGRNGEKLFF. The CDR3 coding sequence is TGCGCCAGCAGCCAAGATCCCGGGCGGAATGGGGAAAAACTGTTTTTT.

This clone was counted a few times. The DNA for the CDR3 is TGTGCCAGCAGCCAGCGGACTAGCGGAACTGAGCAGTTCTTC. Encoded protein: CASSQRTSGTEQFF. The V call is TRBV7-2, the J call TRBJ2-1, with 10 nucleotides matching TRBD2. V was pared by 5 bases and J by 9 bases, with 7 bases of the junction left unmatched. The CDR3 extends over 14 amino acids. The V gene's germline CDR1 is SGHTA and CDR2 FQGNSA. Together with reference TRBV7-2 and TRBJ2-1, the CDR3 gives the full variable domain: GAGVSQSPSNKVTEKGKDVELRCDPISGHTALYWYRQSLGQGLEFLIYFQGNSAPDKSGLPSDRFSAERTGGSVSTLTIQRTQQEDSAVYLCASSQRTSGTEQFFGPGTRLTVL.

This clone was seen a handful of times. The CDR3 protein is CASSLGREIYEQYF. CDR3 sequence (DNA): TGTGCCAGCAGCTTAGGGCGGGAGATCTACGAGCAGTACTTC. The genes are TRBV7-9 and TRBJ2-7, with 7 bases identical to TRBD2. V lost 1 base, J lost 3 bases, and 3 bases stayed unmatched. This CDR3 has 14 residues. CDR1 SEHNR and CDR2 FQNEAQ come from the germline V gene (reference sequence). The complete variable domain, with remaining parts taken from reference TRBV7-9 and TRBJ2-7, reads DTGVSQNPRHKITKRGQNVTFRCDPISEHNRLYWYRQTLGQGPEFLTYFQNEAQLEKSRLLSDRFSAERPKGSFSTLEIQRTEQGDSAMYLCASSLGREIYEQYFGPGTRLTVT.

This clone has only a few counts. The V and J genes are TRBV11-3 and TRBJ2-2; 7 nucleotides line up with TRBD1. Germline-derived CDR1 and CDR2 are SGHNT and YENEEA. J was trimmed by 0 bases and V by 4 bases; bases with no gene match: 5. The length of the CDR3 is 16 residues. The CDR3 is CASSSSTGSNTGELFF. In DNA, the CDR3 is TGTGCCAGCAGCTCGTCGACAGGGTCGAACACCGGGGAGCTGTTTTTT.

This clone was counted between two and nine times. This chain links TRBV7-2 with TRBJ1-3, with 7 bases fitting TRBD1. The CDR3 is 16 residues long. V trimming: 2 bases; J trimming: 0 bases; junction bases outside the gene matches: 4. Germline V lookup: CDR1 SGHTA, CDR2 FQGNSA. DNA of the CDR3: TGTGCCAGCAGCTTACGACAGGGCCGCTCTGGAAACACCATATATTTT. Protein: CASSLRQGRSGNTIYF.

This clone showed up just a few times. The chain couples TRBV7-9 to TRBJ2-2; D is perhaps TRBD2 (5 bases). The CDR3 runs 16 residues. CDR1 and CDR2 from the germline V gene are SEHNR and FQNEAQ (reference sequence). Trimming left V 4 bases short and J 1 base short, with 13 bases between. The CDR3 loop is CASSYLGDRNTGELFF. The CDR3 DNA follows: TGTGCCAGCAGCTACCTCGGGGATCGGAACACCGGGGAGCTGTTTTTT.

In DNA, the CDR3 is TGTGCCAGCAGCCAAGATCAGCCGAACTATGGCTACACCTTC. Encoded protein: CASSQDQPNYGYTF. The genes are TRBV4-2 and TRBJ1-2; D unresolved. V was clipped by 0 bases and J by 2 bases, with 7 bases between them. CDR1 LGHNA and CDR2 YNFKEQ come from the germline V gene. This CDR3 spans 14 amino acids.

The chain joins TRBV7-2 to TRBJ2-1, with D tentatively TRBD2 (5 bases). Germline CDR1 is SGHTA and CDR2 is FQGNSA. The CDR3 contains 14 residues. V was shortened by 4 bases and J by 10 bases, with 17 bases between the two germline ends. The CDR3 region has the DNA TGTGCCAGCAGCTCTCGGACTCCCCCCACAGAGCAGTTCTTC. Its translation: CASSSRTPPTEQFF.

In this sample, this clone turned up a few times. The rearrangement uses TRBV19 and TRBJ1-1; maybe TRBD1 (5 bases). Trimming left V 6 bases short and J 11 bases short, with 13 bases between. The CDR3 totals 11 residues. Germline-derived CDR1 and CDR2 are LNHDA and SQIVND (reference sequence). The DNA for the CDR3 is TGTGCCAGTAGAAACAGGATTCGCGCTTTCTTT. Its protein is CASRNRIRAFF. The full variable domain, its missing parts supplied by reference TRBV19 and TRBJ1-1, is DGGITQSPKYLFRKEGQNVTLSCEQNLNHDAMYWYRQDPGQGLRLIYYSQIVNDFQKGDIAEGYSVSREKKESFPLTVTSAQKNPTAFYLCASRNRIRAFFGQGTRLTVV.

The chain combines TRBV28 with TRBJ2-7; a weak D match, TRBD1 (5 bases). V dropped 3 bases and J dropped 5 bases, with 8 bases sitting between them. Germline CDR1 is MDHEN and CDR2 is SYDVKM. CDR3 length: 12 residues. CDR3 protein: CASSFRENEQYF. The CDR3, as DNA: TGTGCCAGCAGTTTCAGGGAAAACGAGCAGTACTTC. Drawing the rest from reference TRBV28 and TRBJ2-7, the complete variable domain is DVKVTQSSRYLVKRTGEKVFLECVQDMDHENMFWYRQDPGLGLRLIYFSYDVKMKEKGDIPEGYSVSREKKERFSLILESASTNQTSMYLCASSFRENEQYFGPGTRLTVT.

This clone was counted only a few times. The chain employs TRBV7-9 and TRBJ2-1, with D uncertain. Deletions cut 5 bases from V and 7 bases from J, with 9 bases between. The CDR3 loop spans 12 amino acids. Germline V gene data show CDR1 as SEHNR and CDR2 as FQNEAQ (reference sequence). Here the CDR3 reads CASSATLNEQFF. The CDR3 coding sequence is TGTGCCAGCAGCGCTACATTGAATGAGCAGTTCTTC.

This clone was observed a handful of times. The chain combines TRBV7-2 with TRBJ2-1, with no clear D. Trimming took off 2 bases at V and 4 bases at J, with 12 bases between the two ends. Germline-derived CDR1 and CDR2 are SGHTA and FQGNSA. This CDR3 spans 15 amino acids. The CDR3 region has the DNA TGTGCCAGCAGCTTAAACGTCCCAGAATACAATGAGCAGTTCTTC. This encodes CASSLNVPEYNEQFF.

In its sample, this clone was seen a few times. The chain carries TRBV15 and TRBJ2-1; 8 bases map to TRBD2. The CDR3 covers 16 residues. The germline CDR1 and CDR2 sequences are LNHNV and YYDKDF (reference sequence). V lost 1 base, J lost 6 bases, and 8 bases stayed unmatched. CDR3 amino acids: CATSRVPGLVTNEQFF. The CDR3 DNA sequence: TGTGCCACCAGCAGAGTTCCGGGACTAGTCACCAATGAGCAGTTCTTC.

The J gene is TRBJ2-2, the V gene TRBV6-6; no definite D call. Between the trimmed V and J ends, which lost 5 bases and 7 bases, there was a span of 17 bases. The CDR3 covers 15 residues. Germline-derived CDR1 and CDR2 are MNHNY and SVGAGI (reference sequence). CDR3 nucleotides: TGTGCCAGCAGTCTTCTCCTGTTTAGCCGCGGGGAGCTGTTTTTT. Its protein is CASSLLLFSRGELFF.

The chain links TRBV5-6 to TRBJ1-2; no clear D gene. Germline CDR1 and CDR2: SGHDT and YYEEEE. V lost 6 bases and J lost 8, with 14 bases in between. The CDR3 has 12 amino acids. As DNA, the CDR3 is TGTGCCAGCACCAAGCGACAAGGAGGCTACACCTTC. Translation gives CASTKRQGGYTF.

The V call is TRBV2, the J call TRBJ2-4; TRBD1 matches at 11 bases. CDR1 and CDR2 from the germline V gene are SNHLY and FYNNEI. There are 13 residues in the CDR3. V dropped 8 bases and J dropped 8; count of bases not matched to a gene: 5. CDR3 amino acids: CASSGTGGDIQYF. The CDR3 region has the DNA TGTGCCAGCTCTGGGACAGGGGGTGACATTCAGTACTTC.

This clone was recorded a few times. The chain joins TRBV5-1 to TRBJ2-3; 10 bases align to TRBD2. CDR3 length: 16 residues. Per germline, CDR1 SGHRS and CDR2 YFSETQ. After removal of 1 base from V and 2 bases from J, the junction contained 4 bases not matched to a gene. The DNA of the CDR3 is TGCGCCAGCAGCTTGATCCTAGCGGGAGCCACAGATACGCAGTATTTT. Translation gives CASSLILAGATDTQYF.